Presented here are 15 T cell receptor beta chains from one specimen sequenced in a study of shared clonotypes between healthy human individuals. Produced via immunoSEQ multiplex PCR; TCRdb's table is partial and in-frame only. The sample comprises roughly 2,000,000 clones, 90% to 95% of which are singletons, and more than 1.5% rests with the top ten. In the naive CD8 group, cells lacked CD45RO and were positively selected for CCR7, so terminally differentiated effector memory CD45RA+ cells were left out. The sequenced sample consisted of naive CD8+ T cells from PBMCs. The source of these receptors is a man younger than 30 in good health. Some clones in this sample may be carry-over from other donors' samples.

This chain connects TRBV28 to TRBJ1-1; 7 nucleotides match TRBD1. The CDR3 has 13 amino acids. CDR1 and CDR2 (germline): MDHEN, SYDVKM. V lost 6 bases and J lost 4; bases outside the gene matches: 5. DNA of the CDR3: TGTGCCAGCAGGAACGGACAGGCCACTGAAGCTTTCTTT. As protein: CASRNGQATEAFF.

The chain is built from TRBV6-1 and TRBJ1-1; 8 positions match TRBD1. Germline CDR1 and CDR2: MNHNS and SASEGT. The CDR3 has 15 amino acids. After removal of 3 bases from V and 0 bases from J, the junction contained 3 bases not matched to a gene. The DNA of the CDR3 is TGTGCCAGCAGTGACGGACAGGGTATGAACACTGAAGCTTTCTTT. It specifies CASSDGQGMNTEAFF.

The J gene is TRBJ1-5, the V gene TRBV19, with TRBD1 matching 7 bases. From germline, CDR1 is LNHDA and CDR2 SQIVND (reference sequence). CDR3 length equals 13 residues. Trimming at V came to 7 bases and at J to 3 bases, leaving 3 bases not matched to a gene. The DNA of the CDR3 is TGTGCCAGTACGACAGGGATCAATCAGCCCCAGCATTTT. Amino acid sequence: CASTTGINQPQHF. Filled out from reference TRBV19 and TRBJ1-5, the complete variable domain reads DGGITQSPKYLFRKEGQNVTLSCEQNLNHDAMYWYRQDPGQGLRLIYYSQIVNDFQKGDIAEGYSVSREKKESFPLTVTSAQKNPTAFYLCASTTGINQPQHFGDGTRLSIL.

The chain employs TRBV27 and TRBJ2-5; no definite D call. V shed 3 bases and J shed 7 bases, with 12 bases lying between them. This CDR3 has 13 amino acids. CDR1 and CDR2 from the germline V gene are MNHEY and SMNVEV (reference sequence). The CDR3 sequence: CASSFGTSGTQYF. DNA of the CDR3: TGTGCCAGCAGTTTCGGTACCTCAGGGACCCAGTACTTC.

This chain connects TRBV7-8 to TRBJ2-5, with TRBD2 as a possible D gene (6 bases). The V and J ends lost 0 bases and 3 bases respectively, with 17 bases between them. Germline CDR1 and CDR2: SGHVS and FQNEAQ. This CDR3 comprises 17 residues. The CDR3 region is CASSLALGSGAEETQYF. In nucleotides, the CDR3 is TGTGCCAGCAGCTTAGCGCTTGGTAGCGGCGCAGAAGAGACCCAGTACTTC.

This clone has just one count. The V gene is TRBV5-6, the J gene TRBJ2-6; 9 nucleotides match TRBD1. CDR1 is SGHDT and CDR2 is YYEEEE in the germline V gene. The CDR3 totals 17 residues. Trimming cost V 4 bases and J 0 bases; bases outside gene matches: 5. The CDR3 reads CASSGPQGASGANVLTF. CDR3 coding DNA: TGTGCCAGCAGCGGGCCACAGGGGGCCTCTGGGGCCAACGTCCTGACTTTC. Full variable domain (missing parts from reference TRBV5-6 and TRBJ2-6): DAGVTQSPTHLIKTRGQQVTLRCSPKSGHDTVSWYQQALGQGPQFIFQYYEEEERQRGNFPDRFSGHQFPNYSSELNVNALLLGDSALYLCASSGPQGASGANVLTFGAGSRLTVL.

The V gene is TRBV28, the J gene TRBJ1-1, with 8 bases identical to TRBD1. The CDR3 sequence is 14 residues long. In germline, CDR1 is MDHEN, CDR2 SYDVKM. The V segment lost 1 base and the J segment 7 bases; nucleotides outside the gene matches: 5. CDR3 coding DNA: TGTGCCAGCAGTTTATCGGCAGGGGGCCGTGAAGCTTTCTTT. Translation gives CASSLSAGGREAFF.

The chain employs TRBV6-6 and TRBJ2-5; D possibly corresponds to TRBD2 (6 bases). From germline, CDR1 is MNHNY and CDR2 SVGAGI (reference sequence). Between the trimmed V and J ends, which lost 5 bases and 5 bases, there was a span of 12 bases. The CDR3 is made up of 13 amino acids. CDR3 sequence reads: CASSPGVRETQYF. The CDR3 region has the DNA TGTGCCAGCAGTCCGGGAGTTAGGGAGACCCAGTACTTC.

The rearrangement links TRBV27 to TRBJ1-3; D is ambiguous. The germline V gene has CDR1 MNHEY and CDR2 SMNVEV (reference sequence). CDR3 length: 14 amino acids. With 2 bases removed from V and 4 bases from J, the gap between germline ends came to 9 bases. CDR3 amino acids: CASSLAREGNTIYF. The DNA for the CDR3 is TGTGCCAGCAGTTTAGCCCGGGAGGGAAACACCATATATTTT.

This chain uses TRBV27 with TRBJ1-1; D is unclear. Germline values: CDR1 MNHEY, CDR2 SMNVEV (reference sequence). The CDR3 consists of 13 residues. V lost 6 bases and J 5 bases, leaving 13 bases between the germline ends. The CDR3 reads CASSPMEGTEAFF. The CDR3, as DNA: TGTGCCAGCAGCCCAATGGAGGGTACTGAAGCTTTCTTT.

The rearrangement uses TRBV28 and TRBJ2-7, with D maybe TRBD2 (6 bases). CDR1 is MDHEN, CDR2 SYDVKM, per germline. The CDR3 is 16 residues long. V shed 6 bases and J shed 0 bases, with 18 bases lying between them. The CDR3 sequence is CASRQSIAELSYEQYF. The CDR3 coding sequence is TGTGCCAGCAGACAGAGTATAGCGGAGCTCTCCTACGAGCAGTACTTC.

The chain links TRBV4-1 to TRBJ2-7, with 8 bases fitting TRBD1. CDR3 length: 16 amino acids. J lost 4 bases, V lost 4 bases, and 12 bases had no gene match. Germline CDR1 is MGHRA and CDR2 is YSYEKL. The CDR3 coding sequence is TGCGCCAGCAGCCCATCGATGGGCAGGGGGCTTTACGAGCAGTACTTC. Amino acids: CASSPSMGRGLYEQYF.

The V and J genes are TRBV28 and TRBJ1-1; TRBD1 agrees at 9 bases. The CDR3 is made up of 16 amino acids. The junction had 7 bases not matched to a gene; V was cut back by 1 base and J by 4 bases. Germline CDR1 is MDHEN and CDR2 is SYDVKM. CDR3 DNA: TGTGCCAGCAGTTTATACACCGGGACAGGGAGCACTGAAGCTTTCTTT. Protein sequence: CASSLYTGTGSTEAFF. Full variable domain (remainder filled in from reference TRBV28 and TRBJ1-1): DVKVTQSSRYLVKRTGEKVFLECVQDMDHENMFWYRQDPGLGLRLIYFSYDVKMKEKGDIPEGYSVSREKKERFSLILESASTNQTSMYLCASSLYTGTGSTEAFFGQGTRLTVV.

The chain couples TRBV27 to TRBJ2-3, with D perhaps TRBD2 (7 bases). Trimming cost V 7 bases and J 1 base, with 18 bases left between them. The CDR3 is 16 residues long. Germline loops: CDR1 MNHEY, CDR2 SMNVEV (reference sequence). The CDR3 spells CASTDLRGGGTDTQYF. CDR3 bases: TGTGCCAGCACCGACCTAAGGGGGGGCGGCACAGATACGCAGTATTTT.

The table lists this clone with a count of one. The chain employs TRBV7-9 and TRBJ1-1; D is perhaps TRBD1 (6 bases). The CDR3 contains 12 residues. Germline values: CDR1 SEHNR, CDR2 FQNEAQ (reference sequence). Trimming took 5 bases from V and 8 from J, leaving 12 bases between them. The chain's CDR3 is CASSQLDREAFF. Written as DNA, the CDR3 is TGTGCCAGCAGCCAGTTGGACAGAGAAGCTTTCTTT.